Following are 26 T cell receptor beta chains from one sample sequenced in a study of T cell changes during pregnancy in multiple sclerosis. The repertoire was sequenced with immunoSEQ multiplex PCR; TCRdb's copy has only in-frame clones and lacks some. In the table there are tens of thousands of clones, 92% of which are singletons. The material sequenced was CD4+ T cells from peripheral blood mononuclear cells, taken before pregnancy. The receptor source for this set is a female donor with multiple sclerosis, enrolled in a pregnancy study.

A few counts support this clone. This chain uses TRBV7-8 with TRBJ1-1; possibly TRBD1 for D (5 bases). The CDR3 runs to 15 residues. Germline V gives CDR1 SGHVS, CDR2 FQNEAQ. V lost 1 base, J lost 0 bases, and 9 bases lay in between. CDR3 sequence reads: CASSLEAGLNTEAFF. The CDR3 DNA follows: TGTGCCAGCAGCTTAGAGGCAGGGTTGAACACTGAAGCTTTCTTT.

The table lists this clone with a count of one. The V and J genes are TRBV10-3 and TRBJ2-3; 8 positions agree with TRBD2. Germline loops: CDR1 ENHRY, CDR2 SYGVKD. Losses at the gene ends were 7 bases for V and 1 base for J; bases not matched to a gene: 4. The CDR3 spans 14 residues. The CDR3 sequence: CAITSLAGTDTQYF. The DNA of the CDR3 is TGTGCCATCACCTCACTAGCGGGCACAGATACGCAGTATTTT.

The rearrangement links TRBV10-3 to TRBJ2-7; D possibly corresponds to TRBD2 (5 bases). Trimming shortened V by 8 bases and J by 0 bases, and 8 bases separated the two germline ends. The CDR3 totals 12 residues. Germline V gene data show CDR1 as ENHRY and CDR2 as SYGVKD. The CDR3 DNA is TGTGCCATCGCGGGCGGCTCCTACGAGCAGTACTTC. This sequence encodes CAIAGGSYEQYF.

J is TRBJ2-5 and V is TRBV5-8; maybe TRBD2 (6 bases). V lost 2 bases and J lost 5, with 13 bases in between. The germline V gene encodes CDR1 SGHTS and CDR2 YDEGEE. The CDR3 is 14 amino acids. Here the CDR3 reads CASSFGSRRETQYF. As DNA, the CDR3 is TGTGCCAGCAGCTTCGGGAGTAGGCGGGAGACCCAGTACTTC.

V is TRBV6-5 and J is TRBJ1-3; 8 nucleotides match TRBD1. CDR1 and CDR2 (germline): MNHEY, SVGAGI. This CDR3 region has 15 residues. Trimming took 5 bases from V and 0 from J; bases not matched to a gene: 3. DNA of the CDR3: TGTGCCAGCAGTCCAACAGGGGGCTCTGGAAACACCATATATTTT. Protein sequence: CASSPTGGSGNTIYF.

V and J are TRBV5-1 and TRBJ2-1; 16 bases line up with TRBD2. The V and J ends lost 4 bases and 2 bases, in that order; junction bases with no gene match: 9. CDR1 and CDR2 (germline): SGHRS, YFSETQ. The CDR3 consists of 19 residues. The CDR3: CASSLLTGTSGGAYNEQFF. Here the CDR3 DNA reads TGCGCCAGCAGCCTCCTAACCGGGACTAGCGGGGGGGCCTACAATGAGCAGTTCTTC. Full variable domain (outside the CDR3, taken from reference TRBV5-1 and TRBJ2-1): KAGVTQTPRYLIKTRGQQVTLSCSPISGHRSVSWYQQTPGQGLQFLFEYFSETQRNKGNFPGRFSGRQFSNSRSEMNVSTLELGDSALYLCASSLLTGTSGGAYNEQFFGPGTRLTVL.

The chain uses TRBV4-3 and TRBJ1-6, with D hard to call. CDR3 length equals 16 residues. V was clipped by 1 base and J by 6 bases, with 13 bases between them. CDR1 and CDR2 (germline): LGHNA, YSLEER. CDR3 nucleotides: TGCGCCAGCAGCCAAGCACCGGGGATGGGTAATTCACCCCTCCACTTT. Its protein product is CASSQAPGMGNSPLHF.

This clone was counted a single time. The chain combines TRBV9 with TRBJ2-1; 10 bases match TRBD2. The germline V gene has CDR1 SGDLS and CDR2 YYNGEE. V lost 3 bases, J lost 4 bases, and 4 bases stayed unmatched. The CDR3 is 15 residues long. CDR3 coding DNA: TGTGCCAGCAGCGCCGGACTAGCGGATTACAATGAGCAGTTCTTC. It codes for CASSAGLADYNEQFF.

The chain couples TRBV28 to TRBJ2-5; tentative D call: TRBD1 (5 bases). Per the germline V gene, CDR1 is MDHEN and CDR2 is SYDVKM. The CDR3 consists of 16 residues. Deletions cut 3 bases from V and 0 bases from J, with 14 bases between. The CDR3 loop is CASSFIGAGYQETQYF. CDR3 coding DNA: TGTGCCAGCAGTTTTATTGGGGCAGGGTACCAAGAGACCCAGTACTTC.

The chain joins TRBV28 to TRBJ2-5; 10 nucleotides agree with TRBD1. Germline CDR1 is MDHEN and CDR2 is SYDVKM. J was trimmed by 6 bases and V by 10 bases; bases with no gene match: 11. There are 14 residues in the CDR3. CDR3 residues: CATTTPDRGKTQYF. As DNA, the CDR3 is TGTGCCACCACAACACCGGACAGGGGGAAGACCCAGTACTTC. Drawing the rest from reference TRBV28 and TRBJ2-5, the complete variable domain is DVKVTQSSRYLVKRTGEKVFLECVQDMDHENMFWYRQDPGLGLRLIYFSYDVKMKEKGDIPEGYSVSREKKERFSLILESASTNQTSMYLCATTTPDRGKTQYFGPGTRLLVL.

This chain connects TRBV7-6 to TRBJ2-2, with 10 bases lining up with TRBD2. The CDR3 has 16 amino acids. Losses at the gene ends were 5 bases for V and 6 bases for J; bases not matched to a gene: 9. The germline gives CDR1 SGHVS, CDR2 FNYEAQ. The CDR3 nucleotides are TGTGCCAGCAGCCAACCTCAAGCGGGAGGGGCCGGGGAGCTGTTTTTT. Its translation: CASSQPQAGGAGELFF.

V and J are TRBV7-6 and TRBJ1-1, with a weak D call TRBD1 (6 bases). Germline V gene data show CDR1 as SGHVS and CDR2 as FNYEAQ. Deletions cut 2 bases from V and 1 base from J, with 14 bases between. The CDR3 is 16 amino acids. CDR3 sequence: CASSLNPDSSNTEAFF. CDR3 DNA: TGTGCCAGCAGCTTAAACCCGGACAGTTCGAACACTGAAGCTTTCTTT.

This chain uses TRBV27 with TRBJ1-5; D gene unclear. Between the trimmed V and J ends, which lost 6 bases and 0 bases, there was a span of 12 bases. CDR1 MNHEY and CDR2 SMNVEV come from the germline V gene (reference sequence). CDR3 length: 15 residues. The CDR3 is CASSVSQNSNQPQHF. The CDR3 DNA is TGTGCCAGCAGCGTCTCACAGAATAGCAATCAGCCCCAGCATTTT.

The rearrangement joins TRBV19 to TRBJ1-2; 8 bases match TRBD1. V dropped 5 bases and J dropped 2; count of bases not matched to a gene: 10. The CDR3 is 16 amino acids. Germline-derived CDR1 and CDR2 are LNHDA and SQIVND (reference sequence). Here the CDR3 DNA reads TGTGCCAGTAGTTCGATGGCAGGGGGCGGCAACTATGGCTACACCTTC. Its protein product is CASSSMAGGGNYGYTF.

The V gene is TRBV6-1, the J gene TRBJ1-4; TRBD1 is a possible D gene (5 bases). V lost 4 bases and J 8 bases, leaving 11 bases between the germline ends. This CDR3 is built from 13 residues. CDR1 and CDR2 (germline): MNHNS, SASEGT. In DNA, the CDR3 is TGTGCCAGCAGTGGGGGCTCGAGAGAAAAACTGTTTTTT. Protein: CASSGGSREKLFF.

The genes are TRBV11-2 and TRBJ2-7; 10 bases are shared with TRBD1. V lost 5 bases to trimming and J lost 5 bases; unmatched junction nucleotides: 9. The length of the CDR3 is 15 residues. Germline V gene data show CDR1 as SGHAT and CDR2 as FQNNGV. CDR3 amino acids: CASSPLSGQGHEQYF. The CDR3 DNA reads as TGTGCCAGCAGCCCTCTATCGGGACAGGGGCACGAGCAGTACTTC.

The chain links TRBV12-5 to TRBJ2-2; no reliable D call. Germline V gene lookup returns CDR1 LGHNT and CDR2 FRNRAP. Trimming stripped 1 base from V and 1 base from J, with 4 bases between. CDR3 size: 14 residues. The DNA for the CDR3 is TGTGCTAGTGGTTTGGGACAGAACACCGGGGAGCTGTTTTTT. Encoded protein: CASGLGQNTGELFF.

The V and J genes are TRBV9 and TRBJ2-1, with TRBD2 matching 9 bases. From germline, CDR1 is SGDLS and CDR2 YYNGEE. CDR3 size: 18 residues. The J segment lost 9 bases and the V segment lost 4 bases, leaving 20 bases of the junction unmatched. The CDR3 DNA reads as TGTGCCAGCAGCCTAACCAGGCTCCTCGAGCGGGAGGCTGCTGAGCAGTTCTTC. Amino acids: CASSLTRLLEREAAEQFF.

This clone occurred once. The chain links TRBV27 to TRBJ2-6; TRBD1 matches 7 bases. V shed 6 bases, J shed 0 bases, and the junction held 11 bases outside the gene matches. The CDR3 totals 18 residues. Germline CDR1 MNHEY, CDR2 SMNVEV (reference sequence). The chain's CDR3 is CASSTPQGFLSGANVLTF. The CDR3 bases are TGTGCCAGCAGCACGCCACAGGGGTTTCTCTCTGGGGCCAACGTCCTGACTTTC. Complete variable domain (other parts from reference TRBV27 and TRBJ2-6): EAQVTQNPRYLITVTGKKLTVTCSQNMNHEYMSWYRQDPGLGLRQIYYSMNVEVTDKGDVPEGYKVSRKEKRNFPLILESPSPNQTSLYFCASSTPQGFLSGANVLTFGAGSRLTVL.

V gene TRBV6-1 combines with J gene TRBJ1-2; D is perhaps TRBD1 (5 bases). The CDR3 length is 19 residues. V shed 0 bases and J shed 5 bases, with 25 bases lying between them. Per the germline V gene, CDR1 is MNHNS and CDR2 is SASEGT. The CDR3 reads CASSEAGGWRGGARYGYTF. The CDR3 DNA is TGTGCCAGCAGTGAAGCGGGCGGATGGCGGGGGGGAGCTAGGTATGGCTACACCTTC.

The CDR3 spells CASIPSATGKAYEQYF. CDR3 DNA: TGTGCCAGCATCCCCTCAGCGACAGGGAAAGCCTACGAGCAGTACTTC. The chain is built from TRBV7-9 and TRBJ2-7, with 7 bases identical to TRBD1. Losses at the gene ends were 7 bases for V and 2 bases for J; bases not matched to a gene: 14. Germline lookup yields CDR1 SEHNR and CDR2 FQNEAQ (reference sequence). The CDR3 contains 16 residues.

This clone has just a few counts. V is TRBV11-2 and J is TRBJ1-1; no clear D. Germline V gene sequence: CDR1 SGHAT, CDR2 FQNNGV. Deletions cut 5 bases from V and 7 bases from J, with 8 bases between. The CDR3 sequence is 11 residues long. CDR3 coding DNA: TGTGCCAGCAGCACACGTGTTGAAGCTTTCTTT. As protein: CASSTRVEAFF.

The rearrangement joins TRBV29-1 to TRBJ2-3, with a weak D call TRBD1 (6 bases). This CDR3 region has 13 residues. The germline CDR1 and CDR2 sequences are SQVTM and ANQGSEA. V gave up 5 bases and J gave up 0 bases, with 9 bases separating them. CDR3 region: CSVRGRSTDTQYF. CDR3 in DNA: TGCAGCGTTAGGGGGAGAAGCACAGATACGCAGTATTTT.

The chain uses TRBV5-1 and TRBJ2-4; D may be TRBD2 (6 bases). V shed 3 bases and J shed 8 bases, with 15 bases lying between them. The CDR3 covers 14 residues. Germline values: CDR1 SGHRS, CDR2 YFSETQ. CDR3 DNA: TGCGCCAGCAGCTGGGGTCTGGGGGAGGACATTCAGTACTTC. Translated: CASSWGLGEDIQYF.

The rearrangement links TRBV27 to TRBJ1-2; 8 bases are a match to TRBD1. V trimming: 6 bases; J trimming: 4 bases; junction bases outside the gene matches: 10. The V gene's germline CDR1 is MNHEY and CDR2 SMNVEV (reference sequence). The CDR3 spans 15 residues. CDR3 region: CASSSLPGQVYGYTF. Written as DNA, the CDR3 is TGTGCCAGCAGCTCTCTACCGGGACAGGTCTATGGCTACACCTTC.

A few counts support this clone. This rearrangement joins TRBV29-1 to TRBJ2-1; possibly TRBD2 for D (7 bases). Trimming shortened V by 6 bases and J by 8 bases, and 26 bases separated the two germline ends. The germline V gene has CDR1 SQVTM and CDR2 ANQGSEA. CDR3 length equals 16 residues. CDR3 residues: CSVGGGLAGVSDEQFF. As DNA, the CDR3 is TGCAGCGTCGGAGGGGGGTTGGCGGGAGTTTCGGATGAGCAGTTCTTC.